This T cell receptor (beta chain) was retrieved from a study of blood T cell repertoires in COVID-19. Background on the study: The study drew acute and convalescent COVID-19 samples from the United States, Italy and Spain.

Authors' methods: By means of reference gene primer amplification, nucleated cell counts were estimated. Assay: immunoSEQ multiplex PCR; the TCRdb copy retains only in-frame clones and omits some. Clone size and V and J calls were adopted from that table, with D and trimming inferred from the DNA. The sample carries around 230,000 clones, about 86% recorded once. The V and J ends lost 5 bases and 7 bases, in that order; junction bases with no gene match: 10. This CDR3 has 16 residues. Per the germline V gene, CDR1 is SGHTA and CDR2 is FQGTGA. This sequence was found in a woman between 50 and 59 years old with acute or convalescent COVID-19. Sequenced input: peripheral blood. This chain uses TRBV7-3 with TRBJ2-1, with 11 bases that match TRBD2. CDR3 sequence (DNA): TGTGCCAGCAGCCTTAAAGGGACTAGCGGAGGTAATGAGCAGTTCTTC. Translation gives CASSLKGTSGGNEQFF.